This T cell receptor (beta chain) comes out of a study of blood T cell repertoires in COVID-19. Overall study: The United States, Italy and Spain were the sources of the acute and convalescent COVID-19 samples. The analysed material was cDNA or gDNA that came from T cells, B-cell-depleted T cells, or PBMCs.

V was pared by 3 bases and J by 4 bases, with 13 bases of the junction left unmatched. Germline V gene sequence: CDR1 MNHEY, CDR2 SMNVEV (reference sequence). CDR3 size: 17 residues. One Seattle source followed patients from active infection through their disease course. Sequencing was performed with immunoSEQ multiplex PCR; in TCRdb, only in-frame clones are kept and a portion is missing. The profile covers around 480,000 clones, with around 88% appearing a single time and around 12% taken by the ten largest. This sequence joins TRBV27 and TRBJ2-7; 9 positions agree with TRBD1. Sequenced: peripheral blood. The source is a woman aged 45-59 years with COVID-19, enrolled during active disease. The CDR3 nucleotides are TGTGCCAGCAGTTTCTCCCCTCCGGGACAGGGCTTATACGAGCAGTACTTC. Its protein product is CASSFSPPGQGLYEQYF.